The 27 T cell receptor beta chains in this list originate from one sample, sequenced in a study of T cells in Graves' hyperthyroidism and ophthalmopathy. Amplification yielded TCR beta CDR3 regions, with RNA transcripts as the source. The HTBI primer set drove a first-round RT-PCR of the TCR CDR3. TCRdb independently ran MiXCR on the multiplex PCR reads; one entry per CDR3 protein. The sample has about 320,000 distinct CDR3 sequences; roughly 15% are singletons. The specimen sequenced was blood. The receptors come from a man aged 30 to 39 with Graves' hyperthyroidism.

The CDR3 protein is CASRGPAGQETQYF. The CDR3 DNA reads TGTGCCAGCAGAGGGCCGGCAGGGCAAGAGACCCAGTACTTC. The rearrangement links TRBV3-1 to TRBJ2-5; tentatively, D is TRBD1 (5 bases). CDR3 length equals 14 residues. Germline lookup yields CDR1 LGHDT and CDR2 YNNKEL (reference sequence). Trimming stripped 6 bases from V and 2 bases from J, with 13 bases between.

This clonotype was counted at least ten times. The gene calls are TRBV11-2 and TRBJ2-3; 16 positions agree with TRBD2. The CDR3 runs 18 residues. Per the germline V gene, CDR1 is SGHAT and CDR2 is FQNNGV. J lost 1 base, V lost 5 bases, and 6 bases had no gene match. The CDR3, as DNA: TGTGCCAGCAGCCCGGGACTAGCGGGAGGGCCCGGCACAGATACGCAGTATTTT. Translated: CASSPGLAGGPGTDTQYF.

The sample holds many counts of this clonotype. The V call is TRBV2, the J call TRBJ2-7; TRBD1 matches at 9 bases. The CDR3 runs to 14 residues. V lost 7 bases and J lost 5; bases outside the gene matches: 9. Per germline, CDR1 SNHLY and CDR2 FYNNEI. CDR3: CASNRDRAVDEQYF. As DNA, the CDR3 is TGTGCCAGCAACCGGGACAGGGCAGTCGACGAGCAGTACTTC. Full variable domain (rest looked up from reference TRBV2 and TRBJ2-7): EPEVTQTPSHQVTQMGQEVILRCVPISNHLYFYWYRQILGQKVEFLVSFYNNEISEKSEIFDDQFSVERPDGSNFTLKIRSTKLEDSAMYFCASNRDRAVDEQYFGPGTRLTVT.

The J gene is TRBJ1-2, the V gene TRBV28, with 7 bases matching TRBD1. This CDR3 is built from 14 residues. Germline-derived CDR1 and CDR2 are MDHEN and SYDVKM. Trimming took 3 bases from V and 6 from J; bases not matched to a gene: 7. As DNA, the CDR3 is TGTGCCAGCAGTTTTCCAGACAGGGAGGATGGCTACACCTTC. Residues: CASSFPDREDGYTF.

V is TRBV30 and J is TRBJ2-4; D is possibly TRBD1 or TRBD2 (6 bases each). The germline V gene has CDR1 GTSNPN and CDR2 SVGIG (reference sequence). The CDR3 loop spans 16 amino acids. Trimming stripped 3 bases from V and 8 bases from J, with 23 bases between. This CDR3 reads CAWSRFPIRGEDIQYF. The CDR3 DNA sequence: TGTGCCTGGAGCCGGTTTCCTATAAGGGGGGAAGACATTCAGTACTTC.

The table lists this clonotype with many counts. The V call is TRBV18, the J call TRBJ1-3, with D maybe TRBD1 (5 bases). CDR1 is KGHSH, CDR2 LQKENI, per germline. The CDR3 is made up of 14 amino acids. Deletions cut 0 bases from V and 4 bases from J, with 7 bases between. The CDR3 region is CASSPPGLGNTIYF. DNA for the CDR3: TGTGCCAGCTCACCACCGGGGCTCGGAAACACCATATATTTT.

The chain has TRBV20-1 and TRBJ2-5, with 12 bases lining up with TRBD2. Trimming removed 3 bases from V and 0 bases from J; junction bases left unmatched: 5. Per the germline V gene, CDR1 is DFQATT and CDR2 is SNEGSKA (reference sequence). The CDR3 totals 16 residues. This CDR3 reads CSARRLAGGYQETQYF. As DNA, the CDR3 is TGCAGTGCTAGGAGGCTAGCGGGAGGGTACCAAGAGACCCAGTACTTC.

The chain recombines TRBV29-1 with TRBJ1-2; D is ambiguous. This CDR3 is built from 16 residues. Trimming left V 1 base short and J 0 bases short, with 15 bases between. Germline CDR1 is SQVTM and CDR2 is ANQGSEA. CDR3 loop: CSVEGFLTEPNYGYTF. CDR3 in DNA: TGCAGCGTTGAAGGGTTCCTCACGGAGCCTAACTATGGCTACACCTTC.

The chain recombines TRBV4-1 with TRBJ1-1, with D perhaps matching TRBD1 (5 bases). V lost 4 bases and J 6 bases, leaving 18 bases between the germline ends. The CDR3 contains 15 residues. Germline CDR1 MGHRA, CDR2 YSYEKL. For the CDR3, the DNA is TGCGCCAGCAGCCGAAAGGGAGGAGGGGTGGCTGAAGCTTTCTTT. Translated: CASSRKGGGVAEAFF.

The sample holds a few counts of this clonotype. No conserved phenylalanine or tryptophan is present at the end of the CDR3, so a read error is the likely explanation. The gene calls are TRBV30 and TRBJ2-2; no clear D. Germline V CDR1 and CDR2: GTSNPN, SVGIG (reference sequence). Trimming left V 0 bases short and J 8 bases short, with 10 bases between. This CDR3 contains 13 residues. The CDR3 nucleotides are TGTGCCTGGAGTGTAAAGCGTGGGGGGGAGCTGTTTTCT. Translation: CAWSVKRGGELFS.

V usage is TRBV9 and J usage is TRBJ2-3; D is uncertain. Looked up from germline, CDR1 is SGDLS and CDR2 is YYNGEE. Between the trimmed V and J ends, which lost 0 bases and 0 bases, there was a span of 11 bases. The CDR3 length is 16 residues. This chain's CDR3 is CASSVAPFSSTDTQYF. CDR3 coding DNA: TGTGCCAGCAGCGTAGCCCCCTTTTCTAGCACAGATACGCAGTATTTT.

This clonotype showed up many times. V usage is TRBV27 and J usage is TRBJ2-3; tentative D call: TRBD2 (6 bases). Germline V gene sequence: CDR1 MNHEY, CDR2 SMNVEV (reference sequence). V gave up 4 bases and J gave up 3 bases, with 14 bases separating them. This CDR3 spans 15 amino acids. The DNA of the CDR3 is TGTGCCAGCAGTTCCCCTGGGAGGAGTACAGATACGCAGTATTTT. Encoded protein: CASSSPGRSTDTQYF.

Remarks on this clonotype: Possible read error: a much larger clone is one base away. The chain's CDR3 is CANNQGGTDTQYF. The CDR3 coding sequence is TGTGCCAACAACCAGGGAGGGACAGATACGCAGTATTTT. V usage is TRBV12-3 or TRBV12-4 and J usage is TRBJ2-3, with TRBD2 matching over 7 bases. V was clipped by 10 bases and J by 3 bases; unmatched bases: 7. The CDR3 contains 13 residues.

V gene TRBV7-9 combines with J gene TRBJ2-7; maybe TRBD2 (6 bases). The CDR3 runs to 14 residues. Trimming left V 2 bases short and J 2 bases short, with 10 bases between. From germline, CDR1 is SEHNR and CDR2 FQNEAQ (reference sequence). The CDR3 reads CASSLSGLTYEQYF. Here the CDR3 DNA reads TGTGCCAGCAGCTTATCGGGACTGACCTACGAGCAGTACTTC. The entire variable domain, with the rest obtained from reference TRBV7-9 and TRBJ2-7, is as follows: DTGVSQNPRHKITKRGQNVTFRCDPISEHNRLYWYRQTLGQGPEFLTYFQNEAQLEKSRLLSDRFSAERPKGSFSTLEIQRTEQGDSAMYLCASSLSGLTYEQYFGPGTRLTVT.

The table lists this clonotype with many counts. This chain links TRBV12-3 or TRBV12-4 with TRBJ2-1, with D possibly called TRBD1 or TRBD2 (5 bases each). The CDR3 covers 12 residues. Trimming left V 7 bases short and J 13 bases short, with 17 bases between. The CDR3 is CASTWNRDQQFF. CDR3 bases: TGTGCCAGCACCTGGAACCGGGACCAACAGTTCTTC.

The sample holds a few counts of this clonotype. This chain uses TRBV29-1 with TRBJ2-5; TRBD2 matches 7 bases. V dropped 8 bases and J dropped 4; count of bases not matched to a gene: 10. Germline lookup yields CDR1 SQVTM and CDR2 ANQGSEA. This CDR3 has 13 residues. The CDR3 DNA sequence: TGCAGCTCAAAGGGAGGGACGGGAGAGACCCAGTACTTC. It encodes CSSKGGTGETQYF. The variable domain in full, with the rest retrieved from reference TRBV29-1 and TRBJ2-5, is SAVISQKPSRDICQRGTSLTIQCQVDSQVTMMFWYRQQPGQSLTLIATANQGSEATYESGFVIDKFPISRPNLTFSTLTVSNMSPEDSSIYLCSSKGGTGETQYFGPGTRLLVL.

This clonotype was detected many times. This chain connects TRBV11-2 to TRBJ2-7; D might be TRBD1 (5 bases). V lost 5 bases, J lost 1 base, and 15 bases lay in between. The CDR3 is made up of 15 amino acids. The V gene's germline CDR1 is SGHAT and CDR2 FQNNGV. DNA for the CDR3: TGTGCCAGCAGCCTCCCGGCAGGGTATTCCTACGAGCAGTACTTC. Its translation is CASSLPAGYSYEQYF.

Here the CDR3 reads CAISAGAIAKNIQYF. DNA for the CDR3: TGTGCCATCAGTGCCGGGGCTATAGCCAAAAACATTCAGTACTTC. The rearrangement joins TRBV10-3 to TRBJ2-4; tentatively, D is TRBD1 or TRBD2 (5 bases each). This CDR3 is built from 15 residues. V lost 4 bases to trimming and J lost 0 bases, with 10 bases between them. The V gene's germline CDR1 is ENHRY and CDR2 SYGVKD.

The chain has TRBV10-3 and TRBJ2-7; D uncertain. Germline loops: CDR1 ENHRY, CDR2 SYGVKD. CDR3 length: 12 residues. Trimming removed 8 bases from V and 0 bases from J, with 8 bases in between. The CDR3 loop reads CAIGKDSYEQYF. The CDR3 DNA sequence: TGTGCCATCGGTAAGGACTCCTACGAGCAGTACTTC.

There are many counts of this clonotype. The chain has TRBV12-5 and TRBJ2-2; 8 nucleotides agree with TRBD2. The V segment lost 0 bases and the J segment 0 bases; nucleotides outside the gene matches: 0. CDR3 length equals 16 residues. The germline V gene has CDR1 LGHNT and CDR2 FRNRAP. DNA of the CDR3: TGTGCTAGTGGTTTGGTAGCGGGAGCGAACACCGGGGAGCTGTTTTTT. This translates into CASGLVAGANTGELFF.

This clonotype was detected ten times or more. The chain carries TRBV12-3 or TRBV12-4 and TRBJ2-3, with 7 bases lining up with TRBD2. Trimming took 7 bases from V and 2 from J; bases not matched to a gene: 6. The CDR3 runs 14 residues. The DNA for the CDR3 is TGTGCCAGCACCCTCGGACTAGACACAGATACGCAGTATTTT. This gives the protein CASTLGLDTDTQYF.

This rearrangement joins TRBV15 to TRBJ2-7; weak D call: TRBD2 (7 bases). Germline lookup yields CDR1 LNHNV and CDR2 YYDKDF (reference sequence). The CDR3 is 16 amino acids. Trimming took 2 bases from V and 5 from J, leaving 19 bases between them. The CDR3 region has the DNA TGTGCCACCAGCAGATCTCGAGGGGGGGCGATGGACGAGCAGTACTTC. Translated: CATSRSRGGAMDEQYF.

This clonotype was observed at least ten times. The V and J genes are TRBV10-3 and TRBJ1-1, with D possibly being TRBD1 (6 bases). The CDR3 spans 13 residues. V lost 7 bases to trimming and J lost 0 bases, with 9 bases between them. Germline V lookup: CDR1 ENHRY, CDR2 SYGVKD. The CDR3 spells CAINRAMNTEAFF. CDR3 sequence (DNA): TGTGCCATCAACAGGGCCATGAACACTGAAGCTTTCTTT.

This clonotype was observed many times. The chain employs TRBV10-3 and TRBJ1-2, with TRBD1 matching 7 bases. CDR1 ENHRY and CDR2 SYGVKD come from the germline V gene. V was pared by 3 bases and J by 9 bases, with 16 bases of the junction left unmatched. The CDR3 is made up of 16 amino acids. The CDR3 sequence: CAISDHGWTGGDRYTF. The CDR3 DNA reads as TGTGCCATCAGTGACCACGGATGGACAGGAGGCGATCGCTACACCTTC.

This clonotype was observed a few times. The chain carries TRBV30 and TRBJ2-3, with unresolved D. This CDR3 is 12 amino acids long. CDR1 is GTSNPN and CDR2 is SVGIG in the germline V gene (reference sequence). V was clipped by 0 bases and J by 8 bases, with 9 bases between them. The CDR3 sequence: CAWSVLLGTQYF. CDR3 sequence (DNA): TGTGCCTGGAGTGTACTCCTCGGTACGCAGTATTTT.

This chain connects TRBV5-6 to TRBJ1-5, with unresolved D. Looked up from germline, CDR1 is SGHDT and CDR2 is YYEEEE. Between the trimmed V and J ends, which lost 3 bases and 0 bases, there was a span of 4 bases. The length of the CDR3 is 13 residues. CDR3 in DNA: TGTGCCAGCAGCTGGAGTAGCAATCAGCCCCAGCATTTT. Translating it yields CASSWSSNQPQHF.

V gene TRBV12-3 or TRBV12-4 combines with J gene TRBJ2-1; no reliable D call. The CDR3 is made up of 16 amino acids. Trimming cost V 7 bases and J 1 base, with 17 bases left between them. The CDR3 DNA follows: TGTGCCAGCACCCCGGCCAGAACTTTTTCCTACAATGAGCAGTTCTTC. This gives the protein CASTPARTFSYNEQFF.